This T cell receptor (beta chain) appears in the sequencing data of a study of cytotoxic CD8 clonotypes in ibrutinib-treated CLL. The data were produced by immunoSEQ multiplex PCR, yet TCRdb's version contains in-frame clones alone and is incomplete. The sample shows about 140,000 clones, around 93% of them seen only once. V was trimmed by 5 bases and J by 2 bases, leaving 8 bases between them. CDR1 and CDR2 from the germline V gene are LNHDA and SQIVND (reference sequence). This CDR3 contains 13 residues. The sequence was obtained from a human donor with chronic lymphocytic leukemia. The sequencing used PBMCs, collected after 12 months of ibrutinib treatment. The chain is built from TRBV19 and TRBJ2-3; possibly TRBD2 for D (5 bases). CDR3 sequence: CASSPGNTDTQYF. The CDR3 region has the DNA TGTGCCAGTAGTCCCGGGAACACAGATACGCAGTATTTT.